This TCR beta chain originates from a study of T-cell memory formation after mild COVID-19. Study context: For the most part, TCR clusters were specific to one donor. Study-wide findings and caveats: Contracting clones from day 15 to 85 had balanced CD4/CD8; later expanders favoured CD4+. Confirmation of SARS-CoV-2 specificity was lacking for second-wave clones peaking day 37.

On this clonotype itself: Its antigen is unknown.

The germline V gene has CDR1 SQVTM and CDR2 ANQGSEA. CDR3 length: 13 residues. V was shortened by 1 base and J by 4 bases, with 7 bases between the two germline ends. Each CDR3 protein gets one entry after TCRdb re-called the 5' RACE reads with MiXCR. Of around 310,000 distinct CDR3 sequences listed, approximately 22% were seen once; the top ten hold around 20%. The source of this sequence is a man between 18 and 29 years old who had mild COVID-19 (a few samples of this study predate the infection). Cell type and time point are not known. Sequencing was done on a sample of PBMCs or a T cell subset sorted from them (not recorded which). The chain uses TRBV29-1 and TRBJ1-4; the D is unclear. CDR3 in DNA: TGCAGCGTTGAAGTTCACAGTAATGAAAAACTGTTTTTT. Translation gives CSVEVHSNEKLFF.